Described below is a single TCR beta chain sequence and its context. This clonotype was seen many times. There is no known antigen for this receptor. Base qualities were left out, and no much larger clone turns up one base away. This sample was taken from a study of T cell repertoires in cytomegalovirus infection (dated by TCRdb to about 2019). Some background on the complete study: Donor HLA type was relevant to the analysis, because carriage of CMV infection together with the matching HLA type was indicated by public TCR beta signatures.

Trimming takes 3 bases from V and 8 bases from J, and the germline ends sit 17 bases apart. Reading from cysteine to phenylalanine, the CDR3 counts 15 amino acids. The sequence is cut down to CDR3 DNA, 45 bases in frame from base 1. Overall study outcomes, separate from this receptor: The ex vivo response was dominated by HLA-C-restricted CMV-specific TCR beta clonotypes, which also provided the single most frequent clonotype in two of eight donors. In both this cohort and an independent cohort of some 350 donors, the cumulative frequency of public TCR beta family members distinguished carriers of CMV infection plus the relevant HLA type.

TCRdb names Illumina HiSeq 1500 as the instrument used. TCRdb took the public reads, trimmed them with fastp at Q25, ran MiXCR for clone calling and kept in-frame beta chains. Identical CDR3 protein sequences are pooled into one entry, listed with their most common genes and DNA. This sample gives 200,000 to 300,000 distinct CDR3 sequences in total; approximately 13% of them show up just once. Clones ranked in the top ten supply roughly 8.7% of the sample. Sequenced material: PBMCs. This clonotype was obtained from a human donor in good health (CMV status not recorded). Some clones in this sample may be carry-over from other donors' samples. The V gene is TRBV12-3 or TRBV12-4 and the J gene is TRBJ1-5, with TRBD1 as a weak D call on 5 bases. The CDR3 reads as follows: CASSFSGPTGKPQHF. In nucleotides, the sequence is TGTGCCAGCAGTTTTTCGGGACCCACCGGGAAGCCCCAGCATTTT.